This T cell receptor (beta chain) came from a study of human T cells and chemical hapten exposure. The study's findings and limits: DPC sensitization produced no change in TCRs with frequency above 1 in 1000.

The germline V gene encodes CDR1 SQVTM and CDR2 ANQGSEA. The V end was cut by 4 bases, the J end by 4 bases, with 20 bases between. The CDR3 loop spans 15 amino acids. This clonotype was observed a few times. Its target is unknown. During construction of the library, unique molecular identifiers were attached to individual cDNA molecules for quantitative, reproducible TCR counting. Using its own MiXCR run on the RACE reads, TCRdb lists one record per CDR3 protein. In the table there are tens of thousands of distinct CDR3 sequences, around 4.5% of which are singletons. Documented time point: healthy volunteer bleed at 2 weeks. Unseparated into fractions, whole blood served as the source from which total RNA was extracted.

The V gene is TRBV29-1, the J gene TRBJ2-7, with TRBD2 as a possible D gene (6 bases). The clonotype originates from a female donor in good health. Some clones in this sample may be carry-over from other donors' samples. Sequenced: whole blood. CDR3 residues: CSVVGPGVQSYEQYF. CDR3 nucleotide sequence: TGCAGCGTTGTTGGTCCGGGGGTCCAGTCTTACGAGCAGTACTTC.